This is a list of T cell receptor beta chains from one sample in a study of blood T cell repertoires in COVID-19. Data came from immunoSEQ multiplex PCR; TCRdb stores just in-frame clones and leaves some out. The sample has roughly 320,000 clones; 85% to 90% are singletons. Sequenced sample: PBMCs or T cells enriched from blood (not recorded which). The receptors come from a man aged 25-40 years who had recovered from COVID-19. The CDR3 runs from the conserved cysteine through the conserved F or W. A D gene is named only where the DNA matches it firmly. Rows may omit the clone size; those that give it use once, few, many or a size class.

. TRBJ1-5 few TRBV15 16 TGTGCCACCAGCAGCGATAGGAGCGGGGCTAATCAGCCCCAGCATTTT CATSSDRSGANQPQHF
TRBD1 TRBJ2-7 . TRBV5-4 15 TGTGCCAGCAGCCGGGCGGGGACAGGGAACTACGAGCAGTACTTC CASSRAGTGNYEQYF
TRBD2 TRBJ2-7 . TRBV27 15 TGTGCCAGCAGTTTAACGGTAGCGGGGGCGAATGTGCAGTACTTC CASSLTVAGANVQYF
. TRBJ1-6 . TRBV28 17 TGTGCCAGCTACCAGACAGGTCTATCCTCCTATAATTCACCCCTCCACTTT CASYQTGLSSYNSPLHF
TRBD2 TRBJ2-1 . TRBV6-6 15 TGTGCCACCGCACTATTAGCGGGAGACTGGGGTGAGCAGTTCTTC CATALLAGDWGEQFF
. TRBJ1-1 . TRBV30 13 TGTGCCTGTTACGCAGGACCGGGACTCGGGGCTTTCTTT CACYAGPGLGAFF
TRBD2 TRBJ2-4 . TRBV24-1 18 TGTGCCACCAGTGATTCGCAGGGCGGGGGGAGTAAGGAGAACATTCAGTACTTC CATSDSQGGGSKENIQYF
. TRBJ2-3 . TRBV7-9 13 TGTGCCAGCAGCTCACCGTCGGCAGATACGCAGTATTTT CASSSPSADTQYF
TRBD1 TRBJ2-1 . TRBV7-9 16 TGTGCCAGCAGCCCTGACAGGGGCCCAAGATACAATGAGCAGTTCTTC CASSPDRGPRYNEQFF
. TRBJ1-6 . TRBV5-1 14 TGCGCCAGCAGCCGGAGCGAATGGAATTCACCCCTCCACTTT CASSRSEWNSPLHF
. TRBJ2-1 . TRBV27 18 TGTGCCAGCAGTCCGTTCCCTTGGAGCAGCTTTGTAAACAATGAGCAGTTCTTC CASSPFPWSSFVNNEQFF
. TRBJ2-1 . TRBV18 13 TGTGCCAGCCTCCTTGTTCGGTCGGATGAGCAGTTCTTC CASLLVRSDEQFF
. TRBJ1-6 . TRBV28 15 TGTGCCAGCACCCAGGGAAGCTCCTATAATTCACCCCTCCACTTT CASTQGSSYNSPLHF
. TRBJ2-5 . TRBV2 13 TGTGCCAGCGGACGGGACGGAGGGGAGACCCAGTACTTC CASGRDGGETQYF
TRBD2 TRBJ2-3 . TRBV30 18 TGTGCCTGGACCCCTCCCCCCCTACTAGCGGGATGGGCAGATACGCAGTATTTT CAWTPPPLLAGWADTQYF
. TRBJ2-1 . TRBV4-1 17 TGCGCCAGCAGCCAAGCGGCGGGGCCTAGCGAAGGCAATGAGCAGTTCTTC CASSQAAGPSEGNEQFF
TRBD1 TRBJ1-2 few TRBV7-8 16 TGTGCCAGCAGCTTAACGTCGGGGCAGGGGGACTATGGCTACACCTTC CASSLTSGQGDYGYTF
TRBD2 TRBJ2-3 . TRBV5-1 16 TGCGCCAGCAGCCCGAGGGGACTAGACGCGTCGGATACGCAGTATTTT CASSPRGLDASDTQYF
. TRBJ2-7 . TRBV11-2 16 TGTGCCAGCAGCCCCCAAGGGGCGGGAACCCTCTACGAGCAGTACTTC CASSPQGAGTLYEQYF
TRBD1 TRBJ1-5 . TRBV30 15 TGTGCCTGGACCCCCGGGACAGGTATTAATCAGCCCCAGCATTTT CAWTPGTGINQPQHF
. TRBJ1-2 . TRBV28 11 TGTGCCAGCCCCGGGGAACATGGCTACACCTTC CASPGEHGYTF
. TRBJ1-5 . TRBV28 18 TGTGCCAGCAGTTGGGACCTAGGGGGACGTTATAGCAATCAGCCCCAGCATTTT CASSWDLGGRYSNQPQHF
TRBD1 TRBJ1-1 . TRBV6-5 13 TGTGCCATTACAGACAGGGAGAACACTGAAGCTTTCTTT CAITDRENTEAFF
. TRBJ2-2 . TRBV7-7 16 TGTGCTAGCAGCCCGTTAACCGGGACAAACACCGGGGAGCTGTTTTTT CASSPLTGTNTGELFF
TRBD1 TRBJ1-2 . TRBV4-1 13 TGCGCCAGCAGCCCCGGACAGGACTATGGCTACACCTTC CASSPGQDYGYTF
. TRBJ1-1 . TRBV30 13 TGTGCCTGGAGCCCCAGGCGGGAAACTGAAGCTTTCTTT CAWSPRRETEAFF
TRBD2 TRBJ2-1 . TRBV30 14 TGTGCCCGTCGACTAGCGGGGGGCCCCTATGAGCAGTTCTTC CARRLAGGPYEQFF
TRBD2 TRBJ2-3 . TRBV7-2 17 TGTGCCAGCAGCTTATTGGGACTAGCGGCTAGCACAGATACGCAGTATTTT CASSLLGLAASTDTQYF
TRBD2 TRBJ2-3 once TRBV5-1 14 TGCGCCAGCCGGCTAGCGGTAGCCACAGATACGCAGTATTTT CASRLAVATDTQYF
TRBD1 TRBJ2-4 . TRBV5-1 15 TGCGCCAGCAGCTTGGGGCAGGGGGACAAAAACATTCAGTACTTC CASSLGQGDKNIQYF
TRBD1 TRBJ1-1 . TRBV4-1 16 TGCGCCAGCAGACAACCATGGGACAGCGGGGGGCCTGAAGCTTTCTTT CASRQPWDSGGPEAFF
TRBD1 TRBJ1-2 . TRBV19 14 TGTGCCAGTAGTGTGACAGGGGAGAACTATGGCTACACCTTC CASSVTGENYGYTF
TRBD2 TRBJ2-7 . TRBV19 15 TGTGCCAGTAGTATAGACGGGCGGGGGGACTACGAGCAGTACTTC CASSIDGRGDYEQYF
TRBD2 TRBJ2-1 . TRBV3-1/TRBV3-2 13 TGTGCCAGCAGCCAAGCTAGCGGCAATGAGCAGTTCTTC CASSQASGNEQFF
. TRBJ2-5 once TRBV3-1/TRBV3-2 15 TGTGCCAGCAGCCAAGGCGGGGGCTTCACGAAGACCCAGTACTTC CASSQGGGFTKTQYF
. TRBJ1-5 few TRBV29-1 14 TGCAGCGTTGAGGAAACCGGGGGCAATCAGCCCCAGCATTTT CSVEETGGNQPQHF
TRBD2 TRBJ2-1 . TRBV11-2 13 TGTGCCAGCAGCTACTCGGGGGGGGATGAGCAGTTCTTC CASSYSGGDEQFF
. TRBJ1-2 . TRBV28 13 TGTGCCAGCAGTTTACGGGGGGCGGCGGGCTACACCTTC CASSLRGAAGYTF
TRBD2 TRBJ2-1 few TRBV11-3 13 TGTGCCAGCAGCTTATCCTCGGGGGGGACGCAGTTCTTC CASSLSSGGTQFF
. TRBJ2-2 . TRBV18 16 TGTGCCAGCTCACCACCGGACAGCCCGAACACCGGGGAGCTGTTTTTT CASSPPDSPNTGELFF
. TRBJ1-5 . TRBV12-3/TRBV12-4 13 TGTGCCAGCAGTTCACACCCCAGTCAGCCCCAGCATTTT CASSSHPSQPQHF
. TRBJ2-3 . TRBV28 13 TGTGCCAGCAGGTCCACAGGGTCAGATACGCAGTATTTT CASRSTGSDTQYF
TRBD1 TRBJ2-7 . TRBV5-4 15 TGTGCCAGCAGCTTGGGGACAGGGGCACCCTACGAGCAGTACTTC CASSLGTGAPYEQYF
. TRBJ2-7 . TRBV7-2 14 TGTGCCAGCAGCTTAACACGGGATCGCTACGAGCAGTACTTC CASSLTRDRYEQYF
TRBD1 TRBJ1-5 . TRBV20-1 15 TGCAGTGCTAGTCCCCGGCCAGGGGGAGACCAGCCCCAGCATTTT CSASPRPGGDQPQHF
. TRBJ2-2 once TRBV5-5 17 TGTGCCAGCAGCCTCGGAGTTGGGGGCCAGTACACCGGGGAGCTGTTTTTT CASSLGVGGQYTGELFF
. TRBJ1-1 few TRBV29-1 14 TGCAGCGTTCGCCCCGGGGGATTAAAGACTGAAGCTTTCTTT CSVRPGGLKTEAFF
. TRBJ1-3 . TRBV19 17 TGTGCCAGTAGCCGAGACACAGGAAGGATCTCTGGAAACACCATATATTTT CASSRDTGRISGNTIYF
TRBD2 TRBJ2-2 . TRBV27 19 TGTGCCAGCAGCCGAAGTGGTCTCCGACTAGCGGGAGGACCCGGGGAGCTGTTTTTT CASSRSGLRLAGGPGELFF
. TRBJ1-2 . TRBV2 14 TGTGCCAGCAGGGTATTCCGGGACTTGGACGGCTACACCTTC CASRVFRDLDGYTF
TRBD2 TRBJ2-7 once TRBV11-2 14 TGTGCCAGCAGCTTAGGGACTAGCGGTCTCCAGCAGTACTTC CASSLGTSGLQQYF
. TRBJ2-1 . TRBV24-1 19 TGTGCCACCAGTGATTTGCCGGGTAGACAGAGGAGCTCCTACAATGAGCAGTTCTTC CATSDLPGRQRSSYNEQFF
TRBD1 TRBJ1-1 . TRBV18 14 TGTGCCAGCTCACCGACAGGGGGCTCGACTGAAGCTTTCTTT CASSPTGGSTEAFF
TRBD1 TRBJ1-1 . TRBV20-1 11 TGCAGTGCTACGACAGGGTTTGAAGCTTTCTTT CSATTGFEAFF
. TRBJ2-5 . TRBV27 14 TGTGCCAGCAGTGTCTCCAGGGTTTCTGAGACCCAGTACTTC CASSVSRVSETQYF